This entry lists 28 T cell receptor beta chains sequenced from one sample in a study of Ad26.COV2.S vaccination and SARS-CoV-2 variants. TCRdb keeps only in-frame clones here, not all; method: immunoSEQ multiplex PCR. The data show about 420,000 clones, approximately 88% seen once. Treatment: around 19 received Ad26.COV2.S at low or high dose, single or two shots; roughly five received placebo; per-sample allocation not given. The study sampled participants on day 63 after the first vaccine or placebo injection. The input for sequencing was peripheral blood, taken in a trial of Ad26.COV2.S vaccine versus placebo. These receptors all stem from a person aged 18-65 years who received the Ad26.COV2.S COVID-19 vaccine or a placebo.

The chain couples TRBV2 to TRBJ2-7; D is uncertain. The V and J ends lost 1 base and 5 bases respectively, with 9 bases between them. The CDR3 sequence is 13 residues long. CDR1 and CDR2 from the germline V gene are SNHLY and FYNNEI. The CDR3 DNA follows: TGTGCCAGCAGTGAAGTTGGATGGAACGAGCAGTACTTC. This encodes CASSEVGWNEQYF.

The chain employs TRBV7-9 and TRBJ2-1; no reliable D call. The CDR3 extends over 15 amino acids. Germline V gene data show CDR1 as SEHNR and CDR2 as FQNEAQ (reference sequence). Trimming removed 3 bases from V and 7 bases from J, with 16 bases in between. The CDR3 DNA is TGTGCCAGCAGCTTTTCAGCCTCTTCGGGTAATGAGCAGTTCTTC. This encodes CASSFSASSGNEQFF.

The gene calls are TRBV25-1 and TRBJ1-1, with a possible D match to TRBD1 (6 bases). CDR1 is MGHDK and CDR2 is SYGVNS in the germline V gene. The CDR3 spans 18 residues. V lost 3 bases and J 3 bases, leaving 23 bases between the germline ends. The chain's CDR3 is CASSDPPGRGQRDTEAFF. The CDR3 DNA is TGTGCCAGCAGTGACCCTCCGGGACGCGGACAGAGAGACACTGAAGCTTTCTTT.

This chain links TRBV30 with TRBJ1-4, with D possibly matching TRBD1 (5 bases). V was cut by 0 bases and J by 1 base, with 12 bases left in between. CDR1 is GTSNPN, CDR2 SVGIG, per germline (reference sequence). This CDR3 is built from 16 residues. DNA of the CDR3: TGTGCCTGGAGTGTAACCCCAGGGTTAACTAATGAAAAACTGTTTTTT. Amino acids: CAWSVTPGLTNEKLFF. Complete variable domain (other parts from reference TRBV30 and TRBJ1-4): SQTIHQWPATLVQPVGSPLSLECTVEGTSNPNLYWYRQAAGRGLQLLFYSVGIGQISSEVPQNLSASRPQDRQFILSSKKLLLSDSGFYLCAWSVTPGLTNEKLFFGSGTQLSVL.

In this sample, this clone turned up once. The genes are TRBV5-6 and TRBJ2-3, with D tentatively TRBD2 (7 bases). The CDR3 extends over 16 amino acids. Looked up from germline, CDR1 is SGHDT and CDR2 is YYEEEE. V was pared by 1 base and J by 1 base, with 13 bases between. The CDR3 region is CASSLIRGAGTDTQYF. The CDR3 DNA is TGTGCCAGCAGCTTGATTCGGGGGGCGGGCACAGATACGCAGTATTTT.

The CDR3 DNA sequence: TGCGCCAGCAGCCTCGGGGCGCTGGGCACTGAAGCTTTCTTT. Its protein is CASSLGALGTEAFF. This sequence joins TRBV5-1 and TRBJ1-1; tentative D call: TRBD1 (5 bases). V shed 4 bases and J shed 4 bases, with 14 bases lying between them. The CDR3 extends over 14 amino acids. CDR1 and CDR2 from the germline V gene are SGHRS and YFSETQ. Supplemented by reference TRBV5-1 and TRBJ1-1, the full variable domain reads KAGVTQTPRYLIKTRGQQVTLSCSPISGHRSVSWYQQTPGQGLQFLFEYFSETQRNKGNFPGRFSGRQFSNSRSEMNVSTLELGDSALYLCASSLGALGTEAFFGQGTRLTVV.

V and J are TRBV5-1 and TRBJ2-5; 8 nucleotides agree with TRBD1. The germline gives CDR1 SGHRS, CDR2 YFSETQ. CDR3 length: 13 residues. The junction had 3 bases not matched to a gene; V was cut back by 4 bases and J by 4 bases. The CDR3: CASSPDRGETQYF. Here the CDR3 DNA reads TGCGCCAGCAGCCCTGACAGGGGAGAGACCCAGTACTTC.

J is TRBJ1-4 and V is TRBV30, with D unclear. V was clipped by 3 bases and J by 7 bases, with 12 bases between them. Germline V gene sequence: CDR1 GTSNPN, CDR2 SVGIG (reference sequence). The CDR3 sequence is 13 residues long. The CDR3 region is CAWSYGMVEKLFF. The CDR3 nucleotides read TGTGCCTGGAGCTATGGTATGGTTGAAAAACTGTTTTTT.

The chain is built from TRBV4-3 and TRBJ2-7; D possibly corresponds to TRBD1 (6 bases). The CDR3 has 16 residues. Germline CDR1 is LGHNA and CDR2 is YSLEER. The V end was cut by 2 bases, the J end by 0 bases, with 14 bases between. CDR3 coding DNA: TGCGCCAGCAGCCAACCTGGACAGAAACTCTCCTACGAGCAGTACTTC. This sequence encodes CASSQPGQKLSYEQYF.

The gene calls are TRBV19 and TRBJ2-2; D may be TRBD2 (6 bases). The CDR3 is 15 amino acids. Germline assignment: CDR1 LNHDA and CDR2 SQIVND (reference sequence). V was pared by 8 bases and J by 0 bases, with 13 bases between. The CDR3 bases are TGTGCCAGTGTCGGATGGGGGGCGAACACCGGGGAGCTGTTTTTT. It encodes CASVGWGANTGELFF.

The chain joins TRBV6-1 to TRBJ2-3, with 15 bases lining up with TRBD2. The CDR3 runs 18 residues. With 3 bases clipped from V and 3 bases from J, the junction kept 7 bases outside the gene matches. Germline V gives CDR1 MNHNS, CDR2 SASEGT. The DNA of the CDR3 is TGTGCCAGCAGTGACGGACTAGCGGGGGGGCCGGGTACAGATACGCAGTATTTT. Translating gives CASSDGLAGGPGTDTQYF.

This rearrangement joins TRBV27 to TRBJ1-2; D is uncertain. Germline lookup yields CDR1 MNHEY and CDR2 SMNVEV (reference sequence). The CDR3 is made up of 15 amino acids. V was pared by 4 bases and J by 5 bases, with 17 bases between. CDR3 amino acids: CASSWVGRRLYGYTF. The CDR3 DNA follows: TGTGCCAGCAGTTGGGTGGGCCGACGGTTATATGGCTACACCTTC.

The chain employs TRBV28 and TRBJ1-4, with 11 nucleotides matching TRBD1. The CDR3 spans 15 residues. V gave up 6 bases and J gave up 7 bases; unmatched junction bases: 7. Germline V CDR1 and CDR2: MDHEN, SYDVKM. CDR3 region: CASSPPGQGAEKLFF. In nucleotides, the CDR3 is TGTGCCAGCAGCCCCCCAGGACAGGGGGCTGAAAAACTGTTTTTT.

As for this clone: Other DNA sequences within the sample encode an identical CDR3. The rearrangement links TRBV28 to TRBJ1-2; a weak D match, TRBD1 (5 bases). Trimming removed 6 bases from V and 7 bases from J, with 21 bases in between. Germline-derived CDR1 and CDR2 are MDHEN and SYDVKM. The CDR3 loop spans 15 amino acids. CDR3 DNA: TGTGCCAGCAGACCAGCTGGGGGATCAGTGAGTGGCTACACCTTC. This codes for CASRPAGGSVSGYTF.

The V gene is TRBV7-2, the J gene TRBJ2-1; TRBD2 matches at 15 bases. The CDR3 extends over 18 amino acids. With V trimmed by 4 bases and J by 0 bases, 4 bases remained unmatched. Germline-derived CDR1 and CDR2 are SGHTA and FQGNSA. This CDR3 is CASSWTSGGAGSYNEQFF. For the CDR3, the DNA is TGTGCCAGCAGCTGGACTAGCGGGGGGGCGGGCTCCTACAATGAGCAGTTCTTC. Full variable domain (outside the CDR3, taken from reference TRBV7-2 and TRBJ2-1): GAGVSQSPSNKVTEKGKDVELRCDPISGHTALYWYRQSLGQGLEFLIYFQGNSAPDKSGLPSDRFSAERTGGSVSTLTIQRTQQEDSAVYLCASSWTSGGAGSYNEQFFGPGTRLTVL.

The chain uses TRBV19 and TRBJ1-5; no reliable D call. Trimming cost V 3 bases and J 7 bases, with 10 bases left between them. The CDR3 covers 13 residues. Germline-derived CDR1 and CDR2 are LNHDA and SQIVND (reference sequence). The CDR3 loop is CASSIYRRQPQHF. The CDR3 DNA sequence: TGTGCCAGTAGTATTTATCGTAGACAGCCCCAGCATTTT.

This clone was seen a few times. Different DNA sequences within this sample yield the same CDR3. This chain uses TRBV5-6 with TRBJ2-7, with D possibly being TRBD1 (5 bases). Looked up from germline, CDR1 is SGHDT and CDR2 is YYEEEE. Trimming left V 0 bases short and J 0 bases short, with 7 bases between. The CDR3 is 14 residues long. The CDR3 sequence: CASSLGQRSYEQYF. DNA of the CDR3: TGTGCCAGCAGCTTGGGACAGCGCTCCTACGAGCAGTACTTC.

The count of this clone is one. The gene calls are TRBV28 and TRBJ2-1; TRBD1 matches 9 bases. The CDR3 loop spans 15 amino acids. Germline V gives CDR1 MDHEN, CDR2 SYDVKM. Trimming at V came to 4 bases and at J to 7 bases, leaving 8 bases not matched to a gene. The CDR3 is CASSSWTGAPNEQFF. The CDR3 nucleotides are TGTGCCAGCAGTTCCTGGACAGGGGCTCCAAATGAGCAGTTCTTC.

This clone was found once. J is TRBJ1-1 and V is TRBV5-4; 8 positions agree with TRBD1. Trimming removed 3 bases from V and 3 bases from J; junction bases left unmatched: 1. CDR3 length equals 13 residues. Germline CDR1 is SGHNT and CDR2 is YYREEE (reference sequence). CDR3 bases: TGTGCCAGCAGCTCGACAGGGGACACTGAAGCTTTCTTT. Protein sequence: CASSSTGDTEAFF. The full variable domain, in which reference TRBV5-4 and TRBJ1-1 provide the parts outside the CDR3, is ETGVTQSPTHLIKTRGQQVTLRCSSQSGHNTVSWYQQALGQGPQFIFQYYREEENGRGNFPPRFSGLQFPNYSSELNVNALELDDSALYLCASSSTGDTEAFFGQGTRLTVV.

This clone is a singleton in its sample. Other DNA sequences in this specimen translate into the identical CDR3. The rearrangement uses TRBV7-9 and TRBJ1-5; D remains ambiguous. V was pared by 5 bases and J by 4 bases, with 6 bases between. The CDR3 consists of 12 residues. Germline loops: CDR1 SEHNR, CDR2 FQNEAQ (reference sequence). This chain's CDR3 is CASSLPNQPQHF. The CDR3 DNA follows: TGTGCCAGCAGCCTACCTAATCAGCCCCAGCATTTT.

This clone has a single count. This chain links TRBV4-3 with TRBJ2-3, with unresolved D. Germline CDR1 and CDR2: LGHNA and YSLEER. The V end was cut by 1 base, the J end by 2 bases, with 10 bases between. The CDR3 sequence is 15 residues long. The CDR3 nucleotides read TGCGCCAGCAGCCAAGCCCAGAGCTACACAGATACGCAGTATTTT. Translation gives CASSQAQSYTDTQYF.

The chain uses TRBV7-3 and TRBJ2-3, with D perhaps assigned TRBD1 or TRBD2 (5 bases each). This CDR3 spans 14 amino acids. Germline values: CDR1 SGHTA, CDR2 FQGTGA. V dropped 8 bases and J dropped 3 bases, with 15 bases sitting between them. The CDR3 DNA is TGTGCCAGCGGGTTGGGGGTGGGTACAGATACGCAGTATTTT. Protein product: CASGLGVGTDTQYF.

This chain links TRBV7-2 with TRBJ2-7, with no clear D. V gave up 1 base and J gave up 4 bases, with 8 bases separating them. The CDR3 runs 13 residues. Germline V lookup: CDR1 SGHTA, CDR2 FQGNSA. The CDR3 is CASSLVGRYEQYF. The CDR3 bases are TGTGCCAGCAGCTTAGTAGGCAGGTACGAGCAGTACTTC.

The chain couples TRBV4-2 to TRBJ1-5; D is uncertain. CDR3 size: 16 residues. V gave up 2 bases and J gave up 4 bases, with 15 bases separating them. In germline, CDR1 is LGHNA, CDR2 YNFKEQ. The CDR3 region has the DNA TGTGCCAGCAGCCAACAGTCGGGCCGAGCAAATCAGCCCCAGCATTTT. The encoded protein is CASSQQSGRANQPQHF.

This clone has only a few counts. The rearrangement joins TRBV2 to TRBJ2-5; 7 bases are a match to TRBD2. Looked up from germline, CDR1 is SNHLY and CDR2 is FYNNEI. After removal of 4 bases from V and 1 base from J, the junction contained 3 bases not matched to a gene. The CDR3 is 14 amino acids. The CDR3 is CASSAGGTQETQYF. The CDR3 DNA is TGTGCCAGCAGTGCGGGGGGAACCCAAGAGACCCAGTACTTC. The full variable domain, rest sourced from reference TRBV2 and TRBJ2-5, is EPEVTQTPSHQVTQMGQEVILRCVPISNHLYFYWYRQILGQKVEFLVSFYNNEISEKSEIFDDQFSVERPDGSNFTLKIRSTKLEDSAMYFCASSAGGTQETQYFGPGTRLLVL.

The table lists this clone with a count of one. The chain is built from TRBV6-2 or TRBV6-3 and TRBJ1-1; D perhaps matches TRBD1 (6 bases). CDR1 is MNHEY and CDR2 is SVGEGT in the germline V gene. Deletions cut 5 bases from V and 0 bases from J, with 22 bases between. The CDR3 consists of 18 residues. CDR3 residues: CASSLTPPYRVMNTEAFF. The CDR3 bases are TGTGCCAGCAGTCTTACGCCCCCATACAGGGTGATGAACACTGAAGCTTTCTTT.

The V and J genes are TRBV9 and TRBJ2-3; D could derive from TRBD1 or TRBD2 (5 bases each). This CDR3 spans 17 amino acids. CDR1 SGDLS and CDR2 YYNGEE come from the germline V gene. Deletions cut 0 bases from V and 3 bases from J, with 17 bases between. The CDR3 loop reads CASSVGGTRPFTDTQYF. In DNA, the CDR3 is TGTGCCAGCAGCGTAGGGGGGACGCGTCCTTTTACAGATACGCAGTATTTT.

This chain connects TRBV7-2 to TRBJ2-1; D is uncertain. V lost 3 bases, J lost 6 bases, and 6 bases lay in between. CDR1 and CDR2 from the germline V gene are SGHTA and FQGNSA. The CDR3 sequence is 12 residues long. The CDR3 spells CASSFQTNEQFF. The CDR3 DNA sequence: TGTGCCAGCAGCTTCCAAACCAATGAGCAGTTCTTC.